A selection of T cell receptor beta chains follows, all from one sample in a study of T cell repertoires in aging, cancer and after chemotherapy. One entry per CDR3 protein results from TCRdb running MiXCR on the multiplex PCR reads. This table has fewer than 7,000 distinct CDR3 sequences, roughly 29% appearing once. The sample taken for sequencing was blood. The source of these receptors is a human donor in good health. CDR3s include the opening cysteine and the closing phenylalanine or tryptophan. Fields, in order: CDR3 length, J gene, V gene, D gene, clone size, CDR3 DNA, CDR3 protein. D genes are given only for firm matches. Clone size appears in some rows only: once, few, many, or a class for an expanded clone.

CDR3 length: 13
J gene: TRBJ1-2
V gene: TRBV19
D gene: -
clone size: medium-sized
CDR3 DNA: TGTGCCAGTAGTATCGGCAGTAACTATGGCTACACCTTC
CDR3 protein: CASSIGSNYGYTF

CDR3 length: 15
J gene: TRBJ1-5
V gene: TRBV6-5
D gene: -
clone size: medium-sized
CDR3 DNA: TGTGCCAGCAGTTCTGGACGGGGCGGCAATCAGCCCCAGCATTTT
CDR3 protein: CASSSGRGGNQPQHF

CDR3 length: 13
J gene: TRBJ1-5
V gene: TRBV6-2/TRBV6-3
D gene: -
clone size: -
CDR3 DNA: TGTGCCAGCAGCCCTGGTGGTCTGCCGCCCCAGCATTTT
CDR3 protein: CASSPGGLPPQHF

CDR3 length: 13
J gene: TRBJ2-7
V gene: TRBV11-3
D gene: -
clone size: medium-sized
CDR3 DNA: TGTGCCAGCAGCCGGGGTTCCCCTTCAGAGCAGTACTTC
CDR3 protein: CASSRGSPSEQYF

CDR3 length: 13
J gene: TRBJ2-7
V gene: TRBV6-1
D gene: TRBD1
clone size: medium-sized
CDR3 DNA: TGTGCCAGCAGGGACAGGGGGAGGTACGAGCAGTACTTC
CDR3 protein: CASRDRGRYEQYF

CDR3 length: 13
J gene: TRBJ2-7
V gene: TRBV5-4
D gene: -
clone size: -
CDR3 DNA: TGTGCCAGCAGCCGGGACACTCCCTACGAGCAGTACTTC
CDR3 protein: CASSRDTPYEQYF

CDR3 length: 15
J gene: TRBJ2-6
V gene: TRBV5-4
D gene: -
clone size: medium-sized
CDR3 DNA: TGTGCCAGCAGCTTGGCGCGGCTGGGGGCCAACGTCCTGACTTTC
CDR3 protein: CASSLARLGANVLTF

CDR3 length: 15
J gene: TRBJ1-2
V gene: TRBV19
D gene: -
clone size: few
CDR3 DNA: TGTGCCAGTAGTATGAGGACAGAGCCTAACTATGGCTACACCTTC
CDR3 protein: CASSMRTEPNYGYTF

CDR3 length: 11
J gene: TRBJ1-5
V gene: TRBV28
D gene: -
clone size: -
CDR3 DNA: TGTGCCAGCAGTTCTACCCGGCCCCAGCATTTT
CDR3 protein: CASSSTRPQHF

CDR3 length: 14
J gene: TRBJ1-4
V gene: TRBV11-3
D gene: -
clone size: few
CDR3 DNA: TGTGCCAGCAGGCCGACAGGAGATAATGAAAAACTGTTTTTT
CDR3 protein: CASRPTGDNEKLFF

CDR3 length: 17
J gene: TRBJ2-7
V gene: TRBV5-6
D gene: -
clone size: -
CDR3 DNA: TGTGCCAGCAGCTTGGGGGGGACAACCAGTCTAACCTACGAGCAGTACTTC
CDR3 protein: CASSLGGTTSLTYEQYF

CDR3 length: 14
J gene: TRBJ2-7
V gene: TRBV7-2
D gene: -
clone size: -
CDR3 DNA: TGTGCCAGCAGCTTGGCAGGGAGTATCTACGAGCAGTACTTC
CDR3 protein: CASSLAGSIYEQYF

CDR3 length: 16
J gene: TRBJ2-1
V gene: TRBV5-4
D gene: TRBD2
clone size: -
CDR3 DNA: TGTGCCAGCAGCTCGCCCGGGACTAGCCACTACAATGAGCAGTTCTTC
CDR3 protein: CASSSPGTSHYNEQFF

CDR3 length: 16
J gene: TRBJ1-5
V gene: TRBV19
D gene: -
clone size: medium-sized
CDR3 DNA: TGTGCCAGTAGTACCTTAGGGAGGGGCAGCAATCAGCCCCAGCATTTT
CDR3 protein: CASSTLGRGSNQPQHF

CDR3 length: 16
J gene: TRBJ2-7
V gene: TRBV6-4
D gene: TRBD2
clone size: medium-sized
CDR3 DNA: TGTGCCAGCAGTGGTAGACTAGCGGGGAGGGGCTACGAGCAGTACTTC
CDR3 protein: CASSGRLAGRGYEQYF

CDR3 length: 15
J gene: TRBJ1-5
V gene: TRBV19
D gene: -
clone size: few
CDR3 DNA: TGTGCCAGTACCCCACAGGGCGGGGTCAATCAGCCCCAGCATTTT
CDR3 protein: CASTPQGGVNQPQHF

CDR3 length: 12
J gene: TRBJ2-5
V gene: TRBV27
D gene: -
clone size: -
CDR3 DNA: TGTGCCAGCGGGGGGTACCAAGAGACCCAGTACTTC
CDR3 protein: CASGGYQETQYF

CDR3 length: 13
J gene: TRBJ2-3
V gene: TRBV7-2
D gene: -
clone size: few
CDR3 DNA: TGTGCCAGCAGCTTAGATCCTCAAGGAGAGCAGTATTTT
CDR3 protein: CASSLDPQGEQYF

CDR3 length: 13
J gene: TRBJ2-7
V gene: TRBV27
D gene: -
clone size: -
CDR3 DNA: TGTGCCAGCAGTCGGCGGGTTTCCTGCGAGCAGTACTTC
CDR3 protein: CASSRRVSCEQYF

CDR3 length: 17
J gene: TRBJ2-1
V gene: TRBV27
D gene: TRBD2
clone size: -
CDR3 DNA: TGTGCCACATCCCCTGGACTAGCGGGAGGTAGGTTCAATGAGCAGTTCTTC
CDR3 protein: CATSPGLAGGRFNEQFF

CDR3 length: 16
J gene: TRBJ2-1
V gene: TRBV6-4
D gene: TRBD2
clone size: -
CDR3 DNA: TGTGCCAGCAGTGACTCTAGCGGGGGGCCGTACAATGAGCAGTTCTTC
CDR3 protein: CASSDSSGGPYNEQFF

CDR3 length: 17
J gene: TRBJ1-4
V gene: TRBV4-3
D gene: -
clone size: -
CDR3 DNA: TGCGCCAGCAGCACTCGGGGAGGGCTGACGACTAATGAAAAACTGTTTTTT
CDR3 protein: CASSTRGGLTTNEKLFF